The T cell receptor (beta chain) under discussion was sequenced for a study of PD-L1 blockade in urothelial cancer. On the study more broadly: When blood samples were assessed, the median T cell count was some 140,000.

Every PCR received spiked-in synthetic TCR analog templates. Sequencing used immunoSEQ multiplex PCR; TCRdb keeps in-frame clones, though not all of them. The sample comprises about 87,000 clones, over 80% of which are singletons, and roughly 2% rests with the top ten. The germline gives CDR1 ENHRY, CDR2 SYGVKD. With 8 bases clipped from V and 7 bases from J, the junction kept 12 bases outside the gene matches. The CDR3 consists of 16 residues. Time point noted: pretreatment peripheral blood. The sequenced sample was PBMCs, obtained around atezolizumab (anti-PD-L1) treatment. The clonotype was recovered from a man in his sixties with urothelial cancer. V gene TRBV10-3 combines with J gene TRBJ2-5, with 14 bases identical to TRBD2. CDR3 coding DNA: TGTGCCATCTCTGAGGGGACTAGCGGGGGTGGGGTGACCCAGTACTTC. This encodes CAISEGTSGGGVTQYF.